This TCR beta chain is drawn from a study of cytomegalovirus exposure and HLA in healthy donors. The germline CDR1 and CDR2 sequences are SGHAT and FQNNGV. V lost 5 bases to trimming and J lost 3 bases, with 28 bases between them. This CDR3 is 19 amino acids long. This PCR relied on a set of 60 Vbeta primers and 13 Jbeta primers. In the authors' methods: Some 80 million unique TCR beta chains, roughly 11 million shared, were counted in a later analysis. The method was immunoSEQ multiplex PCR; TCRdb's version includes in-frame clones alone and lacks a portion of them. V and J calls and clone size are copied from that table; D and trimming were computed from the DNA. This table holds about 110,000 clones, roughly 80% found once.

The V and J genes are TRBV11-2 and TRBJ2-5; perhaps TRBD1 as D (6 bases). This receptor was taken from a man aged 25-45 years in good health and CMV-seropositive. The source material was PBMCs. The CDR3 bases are TGTGCCAGCAGCACCCGACAGGCACCATTTAAGAAGGATAAAGAGACCCAGTACTTC. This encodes CASSTRQAPFKKDKETQYF.